Listed below are T cell receptor beta chains from one sample, sequenced in a study of breast tumors, draining lymph nodes, adjacent tissues. TCRdb reprocessed the multiplex PCR reads with MiXCR, giving one entry per CDR3 protein. The table lists approximately 47,000 distinct CDR3 sequences, roughly 23% of them singletons. The sequencing sample was made of breast tumor tissue. The receptors derive from a female donor with breast cancer. Some clones in this sample may be carry-over from other donors' samples. Both conserved end residues are part of each CDR3. Fields, in order: D gene, V gene, J gene, clone size, CDR3 protein, CDR3 DNA. A D gene is named only where the DNA matches it firmly. Size values are once, few and many counts, or a class for expanded clones, and some rows have none.

>TRBD2|TRBV11-2|TRBJ2-7|many
CASSSLAGGGEQYF
TGTGCCAGCAGCTCGTTAGCGGGAGGGGGTGAGCAGTACTTC
>-|TRBV28|TRBJ2-3|many
CASSPERAKRTDTQYF
TGTGCCAGCAGTCCGGAGCGGGCCAAGAGAACAGATACGCAGTATTTT
>-|TRBV18|TRBJ2-5|few
CASSPGLETQYF
TGTGCCAGCTCACCAGGGTTGGAGACCCAGTACTTC
>-|TRBV7-9|TRBJ1-4|many
CASSSSTGPRNEKLFF
TGTGCCAGCAGCTCCTCGACGGGACCCAGGAATGAAAAACTGTTTTTT
>-|TRBV5-8|TRBJ2-3|many
CASSLELGRLSTDTQYF
TGTGCCAGCAGCTTGGAGTTGGGGCGGCTTAGCACAGATACGCAGTATTTT
>TRBD2|TRBV7-2|TRBJ2-5|many
CASSHLAGGRYGTQYF
TGTGCCAGCAGCCACTTAGCGGGAGGGCGTTACGGGACCCAGTACTTC
>-|TRBV6-5|TRBJ1-5|many
CASSYSPSQPQHF
TGTGCCAGCAGTTACTCGCCCTCCCAGCCCCAGCATTTT
>-|TRBV6-5|TRBJ2-3|medium-sized
CASSYSGGTDTQYF
TGTGCCAGCAGTTACTCTGGGGGGACAGATACGCAGTATTTT
>TRBD2|TRBV9|TRBJ2-1|many
CASSVVGTSVTQFF
TGTGCCAGCAGCGTAGTGGGGACTAGCGTTACGCAGTTCTTC
>-|TRBV4-1|TRBJ2-3|many
CASSPPYRDTQYF
TGCGCCAGCAGCCCCCCTTACAGGGATACGCAGTATTTT
>-|TRBV2|TRBJ2-5|few
CASKDDRETQYF
TGTGCCAGCAAGGACGACCGGGAGACCCAGTACTTC
>TRBD1|TRBV7-9|TRBJ1-2|many
CASSGTGIYGYTF
TGTGCCAGCAGCGGGACAGGGATCTATGGCTACACCTTC
>-|TRBV19|TRBJ2-2|many
CASSTLGGTANTGELFF
TGTGCCAGTAGTACGTTAGGAGGGACAGCGAACACCGGGGAGCTGTTTTTT
>-|TRBV7-2|TRBJ1-5|many
CASSLHGQFNQPQHF
TGTGCCAGCAGCCTCCATGGACAGTTCAATCAGCCCCAGCATTTT
>TRBD2|TRBV6-1|TRBJ2-7|many
CAIQSPAGLYEQYF
TGTGCCATCCAGTCCCCAGCGGGGCTATACGAGCAGTACTTC
>TRBD2|TRBV11-2|TRBJ2-1|few
CASSLVGLAGAEQFF
TGTGCCAGCAGCTTAGTGGGACTAGCGGGAGCTGAGCAGTTCTTC
>TRBD1|TRBV20-1|TRBJ1-6|-
CSAREDRDGRSPLHF
TGCAGTGCCCGAGAGGACAGGGATGGGCGTTCACCCCTCCACTTT
>-|TRBV7-7|TRBJ2-1|many
CASSLDGLYNEQFF
TGTGCTAGCAGCTTGGACGGGCTGTACAATGAGCAGTTCTTC
>-|TRBV6-5|TRBJ1-2|many
CASRKQGAYGYTF
TGTGCCAGCAGGAAACAGGGTGCCTATGGCTACACCTTC
>-|TRBV20-1|TRBJ2-7|-
CGARDPSDIPEQYF
TGCGGTGCTAGAGATCCCAGCGACATCCCCGAGCAGTACTTC
>-|TRBV30|TRBJ1-5|medium-sized
CAWTKNNQPQHF
TGTGCCTGGACCAAGAACAATCAGCCCCAGCATTTT
>TRBD1|TRBV7-3|TRBJ2-3|many
CASSLNPGQGASTDTQYF
TGTGCCAGCAGCTTAAATCCAGGACAGGGGGCAAGTACAGATACGCAGTATTTT
>-|TRBV7-9|TRBJ2-7|-
CASSPGEWYEQYF
TGTGCCAGCAGCCCCGGGGAGTGGTACGAGCAGTACTTC
>-|TRBV5-1|TRBJ2-5|few
CASRRGLQETQYF
TGCGCCAGCAGGAGGGGGTTACAAGAGACCCAGTACTTC
>-|TRBV7-9|TRBJ1-1|-
CASSPDYTEAFF
TGTGCCAGCAGCCCGGATTACACTGAAGCTTTCTTT
>-|TRBV6-2/TRBV6-3|TRBJ2-5|many
CASSYSRGHQETQYF
TGTGCCAGCAGTTACTCGAGGGGACACCAAGAGACCCAGTACTTC